This T cell receptor beta chain was found in a study of blood T cell repertoires in COVID-19. About the research overall: T cells, B-cell-depleted T cells, or PBMCs supplied cDNA or gDNA.

This clone is medium-sized by share. Other DNA sequences of this sample code for an identical CDR3. Clones were read by immunoSEQ multiplex PCR, and TCRdb kept only the in-frame ones, dropping some. The repertoire includes approximately 150,000 clones, roughly 80% of them detected once, and 5.6% sits in the top ten. Germline-derived CDR1 and CDR2 are SGHRS and YFSETQ. Trimming at V came to 0 bases and at J to 2 bases, leaving 1 base not matched to a gene. CDR3 length equals 15 residues. Sequenced input: PBMCs or T cells enriched from blood (not recorded which). This rearrangement joins TRBV5-1 to TRBJ2-1; 8 bases are shared with TRBD2. The TCR was taken from a woman in her thirties or forties with acute COVID-19. In nucleotides, the CDR3 is TGCGCCAGCAGCTTGGCGGGAGGGGCCTACAATGAGCAGTTCTTC. This sequence encodes CASSLAGGAYNEQFF.